Listed below are T cell receptor beta chains from one sample, sequenced in a study of T cell clonotyping in hematopoietic cell transplantation. The assay was immunoSEQ multiplex PCR, and TCRdb's table has in-frame clones only and misses some. The table records a few thousand clones, roughly 90% of them present only once. The material was peripheral blood mononuclear cells, obtained 100 days after allogeneic stem cell transplant. The receptors come from a male patient aged 70-79 years who had an allogeneic stem cell transplant from an unrelated donor, so T cells may come from the graft donor. Some clones in this sample may be carry-over from other donors' samples. Each CDR3 is given with its conserved first and last residue. Fields, in order: V gene, clone size, J gene, D gene, CDR3 DNA, CDR3 protein. The D gene is left open where the match is weak. Expanded clones get a size class; other rows say once, few or many, or leave the size out.

TRBV2,.,TRBJ2-7,.,TGTGCCAGCAGTGGGGATTACGAGCAGTACTTC,CASSGDYEQYF
TRBV7-2,.,TRBJ2-3,TRBD2,TGTGCCAGCAGCCCTAGCGGGACTTACACAGATACGCAGTATTTT,CASSPSGTYTDTQYF
TRBV28,.,TRBJ2-7,TRBD2,TGTGCCAGCAGCTTCAGCGGGACCTCCTACGAGCAGTACTTC,CASSFSGTSYEQYF
TRBV25-1,once,TRBJ1-2,.,TGTGCCAGCAGTGAATCGTCTGGACGTCGAGGAGGAACGAATGGCTATACCTTC,CASSESSGRRGGTNGYTF
TRBV5-6,medium-sized,TRBJ2-7,.,TGTGCCAGCAGCATTGACGAGTCCTACGAGCAGTACTTC,CASSIDESYEQYF
TRBV11-2,.,TRBJ2-3,TRBD2,TGTGCCAGCAGACTTATAGCGGGAGGAACAGATACGCAGTATTTT,CASRLIAGGTDTQYF
TRBV15,.,TRBJ2-2,TRBD2,TGTGCCACCAGCAGAGGGGCTAGCGGGATAATCGGGGAGCTGTTTTTT,CATSRGASGIIGELFF
TRBV19,.,TRBJ1-5,TRBD1,TGTGCCAGTCGACAGGGGGCCGGCAATCAGCCCCAGCATTTT,CASRQGAGNQPQHF
TRBV2,few,TRBJ2-6,.,TGTGCCAGCAAATGGACAAAGGGCGCCGGGGCCAACGTCCTGACTTTC,CASKWTKGAGANVLTF
TRBV5-6,once,TRBJ2-3,.,TGTGCCAGCAGCTTTGGGGACGGTACGCAGTATTTT,CASSFGDGTQYF
TRBV6-4,once,TRBJ2-1,TRBD2,TGTGCCAGCAGTTCCAGGTGGGGACTAGCGGGAGACAGCAATGAGCAGTTCTTC,CASSSRWGLAGDSNEQFF
TRBV2,.,TRBJ2-5,.,TGTGCCAGTCCCACGGGTGGTGGAGAGACCCAGTACTTC,CASPTGGGETQYF
TRBV30,.,TRBJ2-3,.,TGTGCCTGTACAGCCCGCGCGGCCCGTGGTACAGATACGCAGTATTTT,CACTARAARGTDTQYF
TRBV28,.,TRBJ1-5,TRBD1,TGTGCCAGCAGTTCATCCGGGACAGTTAGCAATCAGCCCCAGCATTTT,CASSSSGTVSNQPQHF
TRBV4-2,.,TRBJ1-5,.,TGTGCCAGCAGCTCAACGGAACGGGGACAGCCCCAGCATTTT,CASSSTERGQPQHF
TRBV2,.,TRBJ2-7,.,TGTGCCAGCAGCCCCGACTACGAGCAGTACTTC,CASSPDYEQYF
TRBV28,.,TRBJ2-3,.,TGTGCCAGCAGTTTATCCGAAGATTTTGCCCCTAGCCCACCTAGCACAGATACGCAGTATTTT,CASSLSEDFAPSPPSTDTQYF
TRBV6-1,.,TRBJ1-4,.,TGTGCCAGCAGTGAAAAGGGTGGCCTGGCCGGGGCTAATGAAAAACTGTTTTTT,CASSEKGGLAGANEKLFF
TRBV11-3,.,TRBJ1-5,TRBD1,TGTGCCAGCAGCTTAGTCCGGGCGGACAGGGGGGATCAGCCCCAGCATTTT,CASSLVRADRGDQPQHF
TRBV27,medium-sized,TRBJ2-7,.,TGTGCCAGCCTTACCCGCAACAGCTCAACAGGTTTGACGGTTGACGAGCAGTACTTC,CASLTRNSSTGLTVDEQYF
TRBV30,.,TRBJ1-1,.,TGTGCCTGGAAGTTTACCGCCGCTGAAGCTTTCTTT,CAWKFTAAEAFF
TRBV29-1,once,TRBJ2-5,TRBD2,TGCAGCGTCGGGCGGCAAGCGGGAGTTGTAGAGACCCAGTACTTC,CSVGRQAGVVETQYF
TRBV9,.,TRBJ1-2,.,TGTGCCAGCAGCTCCTCGACGGCCACTAACTATGGCTACACCTTC,CASSSSTATNYGYTF
TRBV6-1,.,TRBJ1-5,.,TGTGCCAGCAGTGATTCCGGGGGTGGCCAGCCCCAGCATTTT,CASSDSGGGQPQHF
TRBV5-1,.,TRBJ1-2,TRBD1,TGCGCCAGCAGCCGGGACAGGGGGGCCGATGGCTACACCTTC,CASSRDRGADGYTF
TRBV30,.,TRBJ2-7,.,TGTGCCTGGAAAGGGGGAAGCTCCTACGAGCAGTACTTC,CAWKGGSSYEQYF
TRBV5-6,.,TRBJ1-5,TRBD1,TGTGCCAGCAGCTCAGGGGGGAACCAGCCCCAGCATTTT,CASSSGGNQPQHF
TRBV30,.,TRBJ1-5,.,TGTGCCTGGAGTGTTTCCACCCGGCCAGACAATCAGCCCCAGCATTTT,CAWSVSTRPDNQPQHF
TRBV5-6,.,TRBJ2-7,.,TGTGCCAGCAGCTTGGGGTGGGCCAGGTCCCCCTACGAGCAGTACTTC,CASSLGWARSPYEQYF
TRBV4-2,.,TRBJ2-3,TRBD2,TGTGCCAGCAGCCAAGATATAGCGGGAGGGCCAGATACGCAGTATTTT,CASSQDIAGGPDTQYF
TRBV7-2,.,TRBJ1-5,.,TGTGCCAGCAGCTTAGGGACAGTCAGCAATCAGCCCCAGCATTTT,CASSLGTVSNQPQHF
TRBV28,.,TRBJ2-7,.,TGTGCCAGCAGTTTATATGGGGACTCCTACGAGCAGTACTTC,CASSLYGDSYEQYF
TRBV11-3,.,TRBJ2-1,TRBD2,TGTGCCAGCAGCTTATCGTTTAGCGGGAGGAGCAATGAGCAGTTCTTC,CASSLSFSGRSNEQFF
TRBV29-1,.,TRBJ2-3,TRBD2,TGCAGCGCCGTAGCGGGAGGGAGCACAGATACGCAGTATTTT,CSAVAGGSTDTQYF
TRBV27,.,TRBJ2-7,TRBD2,TGTGCCAGCACCACCCTGGGGCCGGGAGGGCCGGGGGAGCAGTACTTC,CASTTLGPGGPGEQYF
TRBV19,.,TRBJ1-2,.,TGTGCCAGTAGTAGCGGGACGACGTTTAGTGGCTACACCTTC,CASSSGTTFSGYTF
TRBV19,.,TRBJ2-1,.,TGTGCCAGTACCCTAGGGGCGCCTTCCTACAATGAGCAGTTCTTC,CASTLGAPSYNEQFF
TRBV27,.,TRBJ2-3,.,TGTACTACGACACAGGACCCGGCGGGACCAGATACGCAGTATTTT,CTTTQDPAGPDTQYF
TRBV10-3,.,TRBJ1-1,.,TGTGCCATCAGTGAGTCGGTGGGGAAAGCTGAAGCTTTCTTT,CAISESVGKAEAFF